These 2 T cell receptor beta chains share one sample of origin, sequenced in a study of T cell repertoires in cytomegalovirus infection. TCRdb re-called the reads through MiXCR, storing one row per CDR3 protein. The sample holds approximately 97,000 distinct CDR3 sequences, 16% seen once. The sequenced material came from PBMCs. Receptors originate from a human donor in good health (CMV status not recorded). Some clones in this sample may be carry-over from other donors' samples.

This clonotype was counted between two and nine times. The chain uses TRBV6-2 or TRBV6-3 and TRBJ1-5, with a possible D match to TRBD1 (5 bases). V lost 2 bases and J lost 9, with 14 bases in between. Per germline, CDR1 MNHEY and CDR2 SVGEGT. The length of the CDR3 is 14 residues. The CDR3 reads CASSYGAGRMPQHF. The CDR3 DNA sequence: TGTGCCAGCAGTTACGGGGCAGGGCGGATGCCCCAGCATTTT.

In its sample, this clonotype was seen many times. The chain employs TRBV10-3 and TRBJ1-5; TRBD1 is a possible D gene (5 bases). Germline loops: CDR1 ENHRY, CDR2 SYGVKD. The CDR3 covers 14 residues. Trimming shortened V by 2 bases and J by 2 bases, and 7 bases separated the two germline ends. The DNA of the CDR3 is TGTGCCATCAGTGAGGGGGGGGGCAATCAGCCCCAGCATTTT. Encoded protein: CAISEGGGNQPQHF.